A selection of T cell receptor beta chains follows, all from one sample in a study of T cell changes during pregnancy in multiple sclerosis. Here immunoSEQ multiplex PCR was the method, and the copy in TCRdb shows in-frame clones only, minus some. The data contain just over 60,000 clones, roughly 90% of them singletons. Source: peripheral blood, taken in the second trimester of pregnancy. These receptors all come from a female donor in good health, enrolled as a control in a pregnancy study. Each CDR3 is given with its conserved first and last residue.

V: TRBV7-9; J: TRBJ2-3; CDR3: CASSLEFGGSTDTQYF
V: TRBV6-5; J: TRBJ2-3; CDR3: CASSYSLSTDTQYF
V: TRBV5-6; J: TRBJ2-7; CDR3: CASRGSWAHEQYF
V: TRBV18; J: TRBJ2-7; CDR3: CASSPVTAYEQYF
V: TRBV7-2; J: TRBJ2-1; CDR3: CASRPRVDSLRLYNEQFF
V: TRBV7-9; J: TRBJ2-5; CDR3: CASSGMKQETQYF
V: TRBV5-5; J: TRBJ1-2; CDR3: CASSLLGQANYGYTF
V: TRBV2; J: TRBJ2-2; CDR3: CASSGGLGLRGELFF
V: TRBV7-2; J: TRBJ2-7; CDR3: CASSLGPGGTYEQYF
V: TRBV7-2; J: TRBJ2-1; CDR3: CASSPPSGRGNEQFF
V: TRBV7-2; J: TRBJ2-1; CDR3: CASSLAQQAGALYNEQFF
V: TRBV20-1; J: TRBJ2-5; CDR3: CSRPGQETQYF
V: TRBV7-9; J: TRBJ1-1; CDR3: CASSLDPGQGNTEAFF
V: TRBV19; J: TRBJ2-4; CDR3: CASTPPGFHGIQYF
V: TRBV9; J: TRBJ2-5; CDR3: CASTGTSGVQETQYF